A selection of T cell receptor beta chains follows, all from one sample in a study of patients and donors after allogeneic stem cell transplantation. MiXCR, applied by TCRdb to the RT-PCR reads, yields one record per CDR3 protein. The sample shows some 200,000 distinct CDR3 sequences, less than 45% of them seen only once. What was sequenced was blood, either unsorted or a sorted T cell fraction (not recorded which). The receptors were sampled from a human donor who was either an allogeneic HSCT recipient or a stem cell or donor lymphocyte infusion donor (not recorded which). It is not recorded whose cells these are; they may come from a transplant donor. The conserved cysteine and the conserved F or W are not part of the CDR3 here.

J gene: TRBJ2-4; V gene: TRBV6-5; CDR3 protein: ASTMTELAAKNIQY
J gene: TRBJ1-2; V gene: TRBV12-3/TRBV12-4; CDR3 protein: ASSPSSRGPRYGYT
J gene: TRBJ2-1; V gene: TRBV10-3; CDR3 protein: AISALSTGQPYNEQF
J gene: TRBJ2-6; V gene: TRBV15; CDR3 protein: ATSRGPKPSGANILT
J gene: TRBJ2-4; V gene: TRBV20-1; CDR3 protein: SVEVGDRAKNIQY
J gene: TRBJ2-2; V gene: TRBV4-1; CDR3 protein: ASSQDRARWTGELF
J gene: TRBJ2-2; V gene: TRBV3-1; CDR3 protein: ASSQGLASRRTGELF
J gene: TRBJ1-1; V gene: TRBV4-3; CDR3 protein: ASSQDRRAGAEAF
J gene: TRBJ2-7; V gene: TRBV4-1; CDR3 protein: ASSQEWVGDYEQY
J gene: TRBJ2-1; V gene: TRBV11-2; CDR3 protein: ASSLVQGAYNEQF
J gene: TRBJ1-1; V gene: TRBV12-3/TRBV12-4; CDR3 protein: ASISGGTEAF
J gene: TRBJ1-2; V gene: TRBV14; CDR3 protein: ASSQVTGVYGYT
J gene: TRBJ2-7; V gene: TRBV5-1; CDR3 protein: ASSDGGALSYEQY
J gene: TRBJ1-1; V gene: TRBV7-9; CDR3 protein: ASSVALAIRTEAF
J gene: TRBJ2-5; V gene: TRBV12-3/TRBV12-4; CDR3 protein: ASSFRNGGVETQY
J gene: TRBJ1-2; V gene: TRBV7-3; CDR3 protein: ASIHRGLWYGYT
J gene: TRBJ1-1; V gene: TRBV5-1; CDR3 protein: ASSPDRVTSTEAF
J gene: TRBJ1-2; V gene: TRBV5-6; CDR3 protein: ASSLRTGGLGNYGYT
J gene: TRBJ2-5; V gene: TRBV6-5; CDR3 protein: ASSYFLGSQETQY
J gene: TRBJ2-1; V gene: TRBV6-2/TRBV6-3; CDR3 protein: ASRETTGSKIYNEQF
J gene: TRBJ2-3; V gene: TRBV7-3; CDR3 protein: ASSPGSGMSTDTQY
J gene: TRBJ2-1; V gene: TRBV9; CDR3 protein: ASSVAALSYNEQF
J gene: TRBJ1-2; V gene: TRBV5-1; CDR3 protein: ASSLAQQAFGYT
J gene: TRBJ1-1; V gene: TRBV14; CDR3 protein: ASSQGHYWGSKTEAF
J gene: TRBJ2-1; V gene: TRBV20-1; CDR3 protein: SARDRNRVLEQF
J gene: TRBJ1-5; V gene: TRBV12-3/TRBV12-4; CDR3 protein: ASSLRDSFNQPQH
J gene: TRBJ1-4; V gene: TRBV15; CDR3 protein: ATSSEGSTNEKLF
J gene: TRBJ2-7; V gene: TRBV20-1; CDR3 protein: RASSRGHEQY
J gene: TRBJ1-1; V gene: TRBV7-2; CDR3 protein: ASSLTGGLTEAF
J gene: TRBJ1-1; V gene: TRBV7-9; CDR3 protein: ASSRTGEEAF
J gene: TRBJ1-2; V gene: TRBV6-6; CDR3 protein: ASGDEYGYT
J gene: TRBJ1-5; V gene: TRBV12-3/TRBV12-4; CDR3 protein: ASSQGQTVQPQH
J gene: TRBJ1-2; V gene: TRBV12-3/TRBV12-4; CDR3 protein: ASRLRGYGYT
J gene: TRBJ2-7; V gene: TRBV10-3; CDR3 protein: AISESSPYEQY
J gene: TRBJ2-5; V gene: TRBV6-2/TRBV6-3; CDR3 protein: ASSYSVETQY
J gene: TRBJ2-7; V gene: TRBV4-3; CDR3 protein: ASSQDLPYEQY
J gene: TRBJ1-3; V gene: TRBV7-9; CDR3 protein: ASSLAKRNSGNTIY
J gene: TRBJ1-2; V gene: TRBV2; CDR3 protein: ASSESDRPYGYT
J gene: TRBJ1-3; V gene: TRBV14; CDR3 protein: ASSQPIAAGNTIY
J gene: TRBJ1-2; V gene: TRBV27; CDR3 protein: ASSPWDRGLGGYT
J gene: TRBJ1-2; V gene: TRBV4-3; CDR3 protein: ASSHLVRDDGYT
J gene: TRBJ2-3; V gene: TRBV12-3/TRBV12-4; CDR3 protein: ASSLRGPDTQY
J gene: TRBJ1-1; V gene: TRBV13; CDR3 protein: ASSFKTLPTKNTEAF
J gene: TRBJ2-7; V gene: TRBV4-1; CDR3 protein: ASSQDPPEPGRLEQY
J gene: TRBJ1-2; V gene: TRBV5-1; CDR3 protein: ASSGDNYGYT
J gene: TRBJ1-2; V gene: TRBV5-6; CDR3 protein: ASSPPGVEGYT
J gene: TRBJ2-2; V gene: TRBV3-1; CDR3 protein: ASSQVARSGELF
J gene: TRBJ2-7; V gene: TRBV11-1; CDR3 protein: ASSFGPENYEQY
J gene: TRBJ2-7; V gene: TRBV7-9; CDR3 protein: ASSIALPGGYEQY
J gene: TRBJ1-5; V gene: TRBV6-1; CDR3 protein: ASSMAGNQPQH
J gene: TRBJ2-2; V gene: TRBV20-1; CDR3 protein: SARPVNTGELF
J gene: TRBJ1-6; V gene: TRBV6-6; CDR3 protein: ASSSDSNSPLH
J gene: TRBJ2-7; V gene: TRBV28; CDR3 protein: ASSSPGLAGTYEQY
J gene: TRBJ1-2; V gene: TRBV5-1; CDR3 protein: ASSLGPLTGGWFVDGYT
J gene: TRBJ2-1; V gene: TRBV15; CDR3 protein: ATSRDHILNEQF
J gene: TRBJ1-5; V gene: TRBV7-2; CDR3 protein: ASRGSAGYSNQPQH
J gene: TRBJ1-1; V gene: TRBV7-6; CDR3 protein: ASSLAGVYAEAF
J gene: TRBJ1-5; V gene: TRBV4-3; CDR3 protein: ASSQVPHGGKGNQPQH
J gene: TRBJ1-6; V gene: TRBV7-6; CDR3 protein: ASSLETEHNSPLH